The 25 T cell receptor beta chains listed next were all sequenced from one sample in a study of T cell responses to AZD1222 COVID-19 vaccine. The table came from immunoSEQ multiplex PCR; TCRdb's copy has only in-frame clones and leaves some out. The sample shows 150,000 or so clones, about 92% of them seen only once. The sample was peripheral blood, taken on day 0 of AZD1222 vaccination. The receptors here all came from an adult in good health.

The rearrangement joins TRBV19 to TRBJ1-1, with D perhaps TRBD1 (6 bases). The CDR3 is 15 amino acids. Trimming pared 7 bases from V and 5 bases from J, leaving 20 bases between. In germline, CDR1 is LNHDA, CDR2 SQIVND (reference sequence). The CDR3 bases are TGTGCCAGTACCTTCCCGAGGGAGGGGGGGACTGAAGCTTTCTTT. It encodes CASTFPREGGTEAFF.

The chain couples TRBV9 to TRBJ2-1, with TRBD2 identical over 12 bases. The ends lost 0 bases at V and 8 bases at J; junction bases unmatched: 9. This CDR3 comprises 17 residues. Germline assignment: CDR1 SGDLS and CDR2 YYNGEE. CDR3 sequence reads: CASSVAPTSGSGHEQFF. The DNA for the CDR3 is TGTGCCAGCAGCGTAGCTCCGACTAGCGGGAGTGGGCATGAGCAGTTCTTC. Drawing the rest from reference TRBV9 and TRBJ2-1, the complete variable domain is DSGVTQTPKHLITATGQRVTLRCSPRSGDLSVYWYQQSLDQGLQFLIQYYNGEERAKGNILERFSAQQFPDLHSELNLSSLELGDSALYFCASSVAPTSGSGHEQFFGPGTRLTVL.

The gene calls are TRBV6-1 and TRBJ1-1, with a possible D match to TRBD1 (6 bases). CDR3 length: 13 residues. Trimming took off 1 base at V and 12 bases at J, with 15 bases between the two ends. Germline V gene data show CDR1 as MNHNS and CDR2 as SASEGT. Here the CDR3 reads CASSEVRGWFSFF. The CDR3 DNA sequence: TGTGCCAGCAGTGAAGTCAGGGGTTGGTTTTCTTTCTTT.

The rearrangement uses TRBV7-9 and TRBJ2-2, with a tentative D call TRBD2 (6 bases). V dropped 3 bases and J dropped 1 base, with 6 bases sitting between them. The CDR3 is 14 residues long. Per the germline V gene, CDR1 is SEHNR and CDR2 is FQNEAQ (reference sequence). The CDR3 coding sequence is TGTGCCAGCAGCTTTAGCGGGAACACCGGGGAGCTGTTTTTT. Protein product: CASSFSGNTGELFF. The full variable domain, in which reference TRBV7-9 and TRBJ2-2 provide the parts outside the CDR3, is DTGVSQNPRHKITKRGQNVTFRCDPISEHNRLYWYRQTLGQGPEFLTYFQNEAQLEKSRLLSDRFSAERPKGSFSTLEIQRTEQGDSAMYLCASSFSGNTGELFFGEGSRLTVL.

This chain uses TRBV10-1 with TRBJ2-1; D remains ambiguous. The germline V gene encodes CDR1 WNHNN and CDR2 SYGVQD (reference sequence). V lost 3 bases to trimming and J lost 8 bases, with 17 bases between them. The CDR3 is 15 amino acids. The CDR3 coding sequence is TGCGCCAGCAGTGATGGTAGCTGGCCTACCTATGAGCAGTTCTTC. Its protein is CASSDGSWPTYEQFF.

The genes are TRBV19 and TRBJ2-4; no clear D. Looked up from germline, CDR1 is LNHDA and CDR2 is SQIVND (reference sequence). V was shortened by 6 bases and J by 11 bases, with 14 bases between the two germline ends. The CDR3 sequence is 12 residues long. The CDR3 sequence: CASSPQAPFQYF. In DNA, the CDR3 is TGTGCCAGTAGCCCCCAAGCCCCTTTTCAGTACTTC.

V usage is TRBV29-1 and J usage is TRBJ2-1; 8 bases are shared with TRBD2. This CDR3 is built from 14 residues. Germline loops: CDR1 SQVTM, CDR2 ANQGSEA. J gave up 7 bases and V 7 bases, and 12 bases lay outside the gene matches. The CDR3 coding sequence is TGCAGCGGTAATGGTCGGGAGGGAGGGAATGAGCAGTTCTTC. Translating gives CSGNGREGGNEQFF.

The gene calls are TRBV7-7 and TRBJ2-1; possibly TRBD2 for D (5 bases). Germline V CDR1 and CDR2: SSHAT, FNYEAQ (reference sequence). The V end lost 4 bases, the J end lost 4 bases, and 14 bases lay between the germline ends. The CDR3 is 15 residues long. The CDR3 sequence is CASSSGRAVYNEQFF. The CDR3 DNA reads TGTGCCAGCAGCTCCGGGCGGGCGGTTTACAATGAGCAGTTCTTC.

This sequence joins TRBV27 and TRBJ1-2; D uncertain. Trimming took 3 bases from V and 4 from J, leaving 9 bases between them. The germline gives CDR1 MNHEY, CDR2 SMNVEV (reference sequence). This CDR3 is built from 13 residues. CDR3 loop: CASSFGALYGYTF. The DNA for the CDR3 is TGTGCCAGCAGTTTTGGAGCCCTCTATGGCTACACCTTC.

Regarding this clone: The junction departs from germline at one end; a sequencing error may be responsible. CDR3: CASRQGSGYYNEQFF. The CDR3 region has the DNA TGTGCCAGCAGGCAAGGCTCGGGGTACTACAATGAGCAGTTCTTC. This chain connects TRBV14 to TRBJ2-1; tentatively, D is TRBD2 (5 bases). The CDR3 contains 15 residues. The germline V gene has CDR1 SGHDN and CDR2 FVKESK.

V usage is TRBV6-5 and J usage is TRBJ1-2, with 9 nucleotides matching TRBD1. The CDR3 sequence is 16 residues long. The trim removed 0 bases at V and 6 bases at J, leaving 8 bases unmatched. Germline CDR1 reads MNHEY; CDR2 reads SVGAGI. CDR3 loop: CASSYSVIQGADGYTF. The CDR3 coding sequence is TGTGCCAGCAGTTACTCGGTAATACAGGGGGCGGATGGCTACACCTTC.

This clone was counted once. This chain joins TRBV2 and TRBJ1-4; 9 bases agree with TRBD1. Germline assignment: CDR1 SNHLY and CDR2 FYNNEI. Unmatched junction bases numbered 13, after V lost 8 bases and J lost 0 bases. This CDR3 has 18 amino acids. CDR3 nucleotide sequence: TGTGCCAGCGGCGAAACCCGGGACAGGGTTGCAACTAATGAAAAACTGTTTTTT. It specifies CASGETRDRVATNEKLFF.

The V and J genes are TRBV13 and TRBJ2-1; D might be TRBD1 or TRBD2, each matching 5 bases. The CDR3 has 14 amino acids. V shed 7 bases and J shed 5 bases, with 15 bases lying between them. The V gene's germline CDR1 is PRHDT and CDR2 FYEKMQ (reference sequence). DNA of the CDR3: TGTGCCAGCAATCGGCGAGGGGTCGACAATGAGCAGTTCTTC. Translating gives CASNRRGVDNEQFF. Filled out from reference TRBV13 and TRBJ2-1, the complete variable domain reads AAGVIQSPRHLIKEKRETATLKCYPIPRHDTVYWYQQGPGQDPQFLISFYEKMQSDKGSIPDRFSAQQFSDYHSELNMSSLELGDSALYFCASNRRGVDNEQFFGPGTRLTVL.

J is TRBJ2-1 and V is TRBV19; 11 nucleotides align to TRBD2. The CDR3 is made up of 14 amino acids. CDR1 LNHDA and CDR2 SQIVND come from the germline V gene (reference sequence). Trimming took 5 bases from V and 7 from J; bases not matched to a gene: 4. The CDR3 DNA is TGTGCCAGTAGTCTCGGGACTAGCGGTAATGAGCAGTTCTTC. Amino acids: CASSLGTSGNEQFF. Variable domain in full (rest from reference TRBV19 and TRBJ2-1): DGGITQSPKYLFRKEGQNVTLSCEQNLNHDAMYWYRQDPGQGLRLIYYSQIVNDFQKGDIAEGYSVSREKKESFPLTVTSAQKNPTAFYLCASSLGTSGNEQFFGPGTRLTVL.

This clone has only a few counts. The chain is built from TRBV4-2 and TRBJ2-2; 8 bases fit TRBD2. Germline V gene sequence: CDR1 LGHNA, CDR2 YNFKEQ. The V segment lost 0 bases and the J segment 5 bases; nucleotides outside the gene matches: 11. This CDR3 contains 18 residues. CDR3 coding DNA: TGTGCCAGCAGCCAAGAGGGGCTAGCGGGTTCGATTACCGGGGAGCTGTTTTTT. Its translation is CASSQEGLAGSITGELFF.

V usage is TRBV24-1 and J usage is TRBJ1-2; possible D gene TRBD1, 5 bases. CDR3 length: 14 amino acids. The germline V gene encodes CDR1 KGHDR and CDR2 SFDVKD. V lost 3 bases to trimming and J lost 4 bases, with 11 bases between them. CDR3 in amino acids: CATSDQGVGYGYTF. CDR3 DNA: TGTGCCACCAGTGATCAAGGGGTGGGCTATGGCTACACCTTC.

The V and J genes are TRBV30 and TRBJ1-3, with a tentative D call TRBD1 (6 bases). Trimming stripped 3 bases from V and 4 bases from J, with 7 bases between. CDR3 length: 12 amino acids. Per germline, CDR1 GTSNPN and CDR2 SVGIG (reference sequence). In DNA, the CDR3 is TGTGCCTGGAGCACAGGGGGAAACACCATATATTTT. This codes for CAWSTGGNTIYF. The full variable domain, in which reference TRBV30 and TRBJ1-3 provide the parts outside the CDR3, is SQTIHQWPATLVQPVGSPLSLECTVEGTSNPNLYWYRQAAGRGLQLLFYSVGIGQISSEVPQNLSASRPQDRQFILSSKKLLLSDSGFYLCAWSTGGNTIYFGEGSWLTVV.

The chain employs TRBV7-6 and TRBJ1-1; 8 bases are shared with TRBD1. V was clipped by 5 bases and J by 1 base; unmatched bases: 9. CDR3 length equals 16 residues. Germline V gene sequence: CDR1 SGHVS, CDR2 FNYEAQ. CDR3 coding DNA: TGTGCCAGCAGCCTAGGGACAGGCATAGGGAACACTGAAGCTTTCTTT. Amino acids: CASSLGTGIGNTEAFF.

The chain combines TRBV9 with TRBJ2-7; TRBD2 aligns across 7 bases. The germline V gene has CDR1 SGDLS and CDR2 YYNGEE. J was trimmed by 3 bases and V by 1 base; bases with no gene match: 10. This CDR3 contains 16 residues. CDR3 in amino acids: CASSVSLVAGDYEQYF. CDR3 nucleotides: TGTGCCAGCAGCGTATCCTTAGTAGCGGGTGACTACGAGCAGTACTTC.

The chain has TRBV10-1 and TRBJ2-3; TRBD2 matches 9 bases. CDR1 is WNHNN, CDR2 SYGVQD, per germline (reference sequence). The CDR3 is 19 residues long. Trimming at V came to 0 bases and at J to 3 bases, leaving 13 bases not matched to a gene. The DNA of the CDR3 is TGCGCCAGCAGTGAGTCGGATAGCGGGAGAGTTAGTGGGACAGATACGCAGTATTTT. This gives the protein CASSESDSGRVSGTDTQYF.

CDR3: CASSVQGVSQPQHF. The CDR3 coding sequence is TGTGCCAGCAGTGTACAGGGAGTCAGTCAGCCCCAGCATTTT. This chain uses TRBV2 with TRBJ1-5, with a tentative D call TRBD1 (6 bases). The CDR3 is made up of 14 amino acids. CDR1 is SNHLY and CDR2 is FYNNEI in the germline V gene. V shed 4 bases and J shed 6 bases, with 13 bases lying between them.

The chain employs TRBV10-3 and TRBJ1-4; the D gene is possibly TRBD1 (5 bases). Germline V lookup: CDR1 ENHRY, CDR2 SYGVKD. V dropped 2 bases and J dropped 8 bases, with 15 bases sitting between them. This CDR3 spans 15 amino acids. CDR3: CAISETSGGMEKLFF. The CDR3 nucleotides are TGTGCCATCAGTGAGACCAGCGGGGGTATGGAAAAACTGTTTTTT.

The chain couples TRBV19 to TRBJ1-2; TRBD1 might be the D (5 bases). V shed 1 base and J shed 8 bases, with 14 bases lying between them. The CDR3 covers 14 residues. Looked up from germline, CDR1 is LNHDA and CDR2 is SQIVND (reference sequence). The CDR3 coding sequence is TGTGCCAGTAGTATAGGGAGGGGAACAGGCGGCTACACCTTC. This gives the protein CASSIGRGTGGYTF.

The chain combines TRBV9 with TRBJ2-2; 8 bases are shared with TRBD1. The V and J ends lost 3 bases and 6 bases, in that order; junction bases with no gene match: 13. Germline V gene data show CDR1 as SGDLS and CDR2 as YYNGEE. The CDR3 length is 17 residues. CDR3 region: CASSADGQGIKSGELFF. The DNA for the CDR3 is TGTGCCAGCAGCGCGGATGGACAGGGTATCAAATCCGGGGAGCTGTTTTTT.

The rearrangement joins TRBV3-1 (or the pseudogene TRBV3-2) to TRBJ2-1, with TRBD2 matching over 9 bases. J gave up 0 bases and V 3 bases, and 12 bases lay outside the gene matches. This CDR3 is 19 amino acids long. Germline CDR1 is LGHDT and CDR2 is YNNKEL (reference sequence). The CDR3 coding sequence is TGTGCCAGCAGCCACAGAGGGCTAGCGGGGATAAGCTCCTACAATGAGCAGTTCTTC. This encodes CASSHRGLAGISSYNEQFF.